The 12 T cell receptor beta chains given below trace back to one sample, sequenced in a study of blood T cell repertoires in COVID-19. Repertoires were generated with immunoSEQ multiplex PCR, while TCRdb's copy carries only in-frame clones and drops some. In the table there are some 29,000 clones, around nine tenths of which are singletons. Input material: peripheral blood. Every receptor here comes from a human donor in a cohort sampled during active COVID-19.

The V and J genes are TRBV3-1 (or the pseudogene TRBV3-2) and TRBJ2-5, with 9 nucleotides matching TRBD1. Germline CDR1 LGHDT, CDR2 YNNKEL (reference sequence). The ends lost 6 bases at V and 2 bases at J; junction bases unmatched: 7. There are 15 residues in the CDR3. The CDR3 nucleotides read TGTGCCAGCAGTCTTGTGGGACAGGGTCAAGAGACCCAGTACTTC. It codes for CASSLVGQGQETQYF.

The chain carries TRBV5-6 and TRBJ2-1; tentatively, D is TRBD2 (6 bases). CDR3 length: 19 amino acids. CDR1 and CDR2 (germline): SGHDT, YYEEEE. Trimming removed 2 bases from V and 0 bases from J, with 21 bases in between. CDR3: CASSFSLAGRPSSYNEQFF. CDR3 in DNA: TGTGCCAGCAGCTTTAGTCTTGCGGGGCGCCCGAGCTCCTACAATGAGCAGTTCTTC.

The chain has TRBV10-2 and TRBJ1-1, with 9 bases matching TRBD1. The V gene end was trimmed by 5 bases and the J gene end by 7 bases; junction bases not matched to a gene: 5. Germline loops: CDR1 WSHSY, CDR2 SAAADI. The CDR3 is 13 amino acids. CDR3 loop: CASSRSDRGEAFF. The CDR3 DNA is TGCGCCAGCAGTCGATCGGACAGGGGTGAAGCTTTCTTT.

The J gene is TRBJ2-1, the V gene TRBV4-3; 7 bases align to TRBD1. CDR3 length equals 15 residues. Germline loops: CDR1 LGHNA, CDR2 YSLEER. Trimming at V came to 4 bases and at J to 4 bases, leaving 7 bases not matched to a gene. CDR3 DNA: TGCGCCAGCAGCCGGGGGACAGTTGAATACAATGAGCAGTTCTTC. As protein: CASSRGTVEYNEQFF.

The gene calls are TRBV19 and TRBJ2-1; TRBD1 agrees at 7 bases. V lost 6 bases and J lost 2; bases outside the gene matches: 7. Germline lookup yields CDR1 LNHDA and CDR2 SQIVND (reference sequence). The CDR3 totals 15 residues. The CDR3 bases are TGTGCCAGTAGCCCGAGACAGGGCCCCTACAATGAGCAGTTCTTC. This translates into CASSPRQGPYNEQFF.

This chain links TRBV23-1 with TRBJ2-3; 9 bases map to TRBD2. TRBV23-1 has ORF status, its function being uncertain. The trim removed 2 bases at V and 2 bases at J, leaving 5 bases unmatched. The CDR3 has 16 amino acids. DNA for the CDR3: TGCGCCAGCAGTCAAGATAGCGGGAGCTACACAGATACGCAGTATTTT. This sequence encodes CASSQDSGSYTDTQYF.

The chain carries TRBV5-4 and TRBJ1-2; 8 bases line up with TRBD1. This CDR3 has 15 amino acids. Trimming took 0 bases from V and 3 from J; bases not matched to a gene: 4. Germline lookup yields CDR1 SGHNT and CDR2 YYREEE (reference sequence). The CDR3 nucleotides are TGTGCCAGCAGCTTGGGAGACAGGGGCTACTATGGCTACACCTTC. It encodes CASSLGDRGYYGYTF.

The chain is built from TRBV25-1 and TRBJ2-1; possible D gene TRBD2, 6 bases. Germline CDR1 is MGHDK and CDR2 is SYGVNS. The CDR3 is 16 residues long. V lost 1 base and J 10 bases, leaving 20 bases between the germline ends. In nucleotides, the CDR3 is TGTGCCAGCAGTGAATGGGAGGCAGTGGGAGGCGGGGAGCAGTTCTTC. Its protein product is CASSEWEAVGGGEQFF.

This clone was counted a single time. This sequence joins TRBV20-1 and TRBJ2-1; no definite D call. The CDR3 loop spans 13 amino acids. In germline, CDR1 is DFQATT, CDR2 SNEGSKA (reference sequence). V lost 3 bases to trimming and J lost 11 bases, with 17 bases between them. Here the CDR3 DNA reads TGCAGTGCTAGTCCCGAAACCCCCAGTAAGCAGTTCTTC. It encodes CSASPETPSKQFF.

CDR3 amino acids: CASSTLNGNQPQHF. The CDR3 DNA follows: TGTGCCAGCAGTACTCTTAATGGCAATCAGCCCCAGCATTTT. The chain joins TRBV2 to TRBJ1-5; D remains ambiguous. Between the trimmed V and J ends, which lost 5 bases and 2 bases, there was a span of 10 bases. The CDR3 is made up of 14 amino acids. Germline CDR1 and CDR2: SNHLY and FYNNEI. Based on the CDR3 plus reference TRBV2 and TRBJ1-5, the full variable domain is EPEVTQTPSHQVTQMGQEVILRCVPISNHLYFYWYRQILGQKVEFLVSFYNNEISEKSEIFDDQFSVERPDGSNFTLKIRSTKLEDSAMYFCASSTLNGNQPQHFGDGTRLSIL.

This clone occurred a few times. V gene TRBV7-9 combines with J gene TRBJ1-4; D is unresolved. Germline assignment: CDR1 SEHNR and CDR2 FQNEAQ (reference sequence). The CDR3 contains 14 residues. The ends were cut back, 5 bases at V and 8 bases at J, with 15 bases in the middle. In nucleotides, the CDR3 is TGTGCCAGCAGCCCTACACGGTTGGAGGAAAAACTGTTTTTT. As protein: CASSPTRLEEKLFF.

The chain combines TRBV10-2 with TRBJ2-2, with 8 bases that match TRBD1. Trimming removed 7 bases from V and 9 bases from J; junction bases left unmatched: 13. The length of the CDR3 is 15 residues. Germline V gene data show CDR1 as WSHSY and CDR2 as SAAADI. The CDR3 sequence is CASTSGAGGERELFF. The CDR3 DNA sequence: TGCGCCAGCACGTCTGGGGCAGGGGGCGAGAGGGAGCTGTTTTTT.